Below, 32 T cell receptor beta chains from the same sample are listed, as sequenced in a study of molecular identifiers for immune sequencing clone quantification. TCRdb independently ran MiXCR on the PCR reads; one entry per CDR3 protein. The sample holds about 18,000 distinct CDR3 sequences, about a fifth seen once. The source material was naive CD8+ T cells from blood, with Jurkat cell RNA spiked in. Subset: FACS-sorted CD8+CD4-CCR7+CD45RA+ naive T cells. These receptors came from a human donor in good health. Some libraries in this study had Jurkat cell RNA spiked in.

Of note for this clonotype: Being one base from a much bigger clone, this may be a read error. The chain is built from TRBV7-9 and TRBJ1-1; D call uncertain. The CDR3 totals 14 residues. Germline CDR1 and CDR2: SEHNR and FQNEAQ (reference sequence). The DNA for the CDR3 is TGTGTCAGCAGCAGACGGGAGGTGAACACTGAAGCTTTCTTT. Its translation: CVSSRREVNTEAFF.

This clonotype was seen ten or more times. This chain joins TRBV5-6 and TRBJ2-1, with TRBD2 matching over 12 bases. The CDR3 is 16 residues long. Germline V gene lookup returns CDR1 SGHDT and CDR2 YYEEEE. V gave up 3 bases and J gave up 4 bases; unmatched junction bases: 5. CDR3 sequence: CASSYGLAGSYNEQFF. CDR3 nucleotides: TGTGCCAGCAGCTATGGACTAGCGGGGAGTTACAATGAGCAGTTCTTC.

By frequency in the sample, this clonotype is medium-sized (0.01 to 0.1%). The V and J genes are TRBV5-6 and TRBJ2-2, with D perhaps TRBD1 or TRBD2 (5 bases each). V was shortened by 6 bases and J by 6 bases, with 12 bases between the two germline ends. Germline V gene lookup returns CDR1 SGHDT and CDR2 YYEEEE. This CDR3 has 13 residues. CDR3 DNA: TGTGCCAGCATGCCGTGGGGGTCCGGGGAGCTGTTTTTT. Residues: CASMPWGSGELFF.

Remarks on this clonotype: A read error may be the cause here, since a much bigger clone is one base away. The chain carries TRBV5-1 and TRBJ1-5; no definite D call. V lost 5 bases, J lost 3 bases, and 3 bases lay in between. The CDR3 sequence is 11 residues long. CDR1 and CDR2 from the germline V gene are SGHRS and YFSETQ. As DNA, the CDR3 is TGCGCCAGCAGAGCCAATCAGCCCCAGCATTTT. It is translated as CASRANQPQHF.

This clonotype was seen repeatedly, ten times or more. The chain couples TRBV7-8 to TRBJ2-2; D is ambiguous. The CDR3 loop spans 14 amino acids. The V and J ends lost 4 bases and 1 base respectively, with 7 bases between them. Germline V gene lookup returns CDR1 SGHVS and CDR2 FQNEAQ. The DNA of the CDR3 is TGTGCCAGCAGCTCCATATTGAACACCGGGGAGCTGTTTTTT. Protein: CASSSILNTGELFF.

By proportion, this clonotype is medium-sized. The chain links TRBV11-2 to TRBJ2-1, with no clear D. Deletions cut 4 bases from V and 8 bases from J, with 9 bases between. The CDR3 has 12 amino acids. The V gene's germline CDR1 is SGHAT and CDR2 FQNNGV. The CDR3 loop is CASSSLDYEQFF. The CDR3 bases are TGTGCCAGCAGCTCCCTAGACTATGAGCAGTTCTTC.

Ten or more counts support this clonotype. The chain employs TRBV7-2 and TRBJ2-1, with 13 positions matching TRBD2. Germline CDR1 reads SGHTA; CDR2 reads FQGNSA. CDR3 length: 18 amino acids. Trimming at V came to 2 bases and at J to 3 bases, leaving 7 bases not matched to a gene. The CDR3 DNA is TGTGCCAGCAGCTTATCGGGACTAGCGGGACCCCTCTACAATGAGCAGTTCTTC. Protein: CASSLSGLAGPLYNEQFF. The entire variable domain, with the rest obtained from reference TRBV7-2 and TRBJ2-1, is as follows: GAGVSQSPSNKVTEKGKDVELRCDPISGHTALYWYRQSLGQGLEFLIYFQGNSAPDKSGLPSDRFSAERTGGSVSTLTIQRTQQEDSAVYLCASSLSGLAGPLYNEQFFGPGTRLTVL.

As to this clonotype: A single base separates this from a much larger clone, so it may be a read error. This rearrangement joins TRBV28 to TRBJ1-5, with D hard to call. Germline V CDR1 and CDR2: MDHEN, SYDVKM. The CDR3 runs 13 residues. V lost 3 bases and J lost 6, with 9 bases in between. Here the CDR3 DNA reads TGTGCCAGCAGTTTTTCAGGCAGTCAGCCCCAGCATTTT. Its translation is CASSFSGSQPQHF.

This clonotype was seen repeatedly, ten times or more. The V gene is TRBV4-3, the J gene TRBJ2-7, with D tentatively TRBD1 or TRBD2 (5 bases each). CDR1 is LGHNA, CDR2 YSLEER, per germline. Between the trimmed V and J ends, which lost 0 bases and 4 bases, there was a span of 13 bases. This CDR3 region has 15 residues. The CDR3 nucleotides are TGCGCCAGCAGCCAAGATAGATGGGGGACGTACGAGCAGTACTTC. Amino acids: CASSQDRWGTYEQYF.

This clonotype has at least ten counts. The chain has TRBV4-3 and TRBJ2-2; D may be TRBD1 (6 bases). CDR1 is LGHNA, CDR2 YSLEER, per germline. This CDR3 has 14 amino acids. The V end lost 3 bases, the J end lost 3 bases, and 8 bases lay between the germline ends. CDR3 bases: TGCGCCAGCAGCCACTACAGGGACACCGGGGAGCTGTTTTTT. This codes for CASSHYRDTGELFF.

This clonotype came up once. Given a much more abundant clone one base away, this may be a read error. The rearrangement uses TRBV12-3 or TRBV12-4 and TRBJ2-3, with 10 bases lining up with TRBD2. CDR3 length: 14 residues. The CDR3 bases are TGTGCCAGCAGCTCTAGCGGGAGTCCCGATACGCAGTGTTTT. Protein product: CASSSSGSPDTQCF.

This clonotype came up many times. CDR3 coding DNA: TGTGCCAGCAGCCCCCAGAGGGAAGGGAGCGGGAGTCGGTATGAGCAGTTCTTC. Protein: CASSPQREGSGSRYEQFF. V is TRBV3-1 and J is TRBJ2-1, with 8 bases that match TRBD2. Per the germline V gene, CDR1 is LGHDT and CDR2 is YNNKEL (reference sequence). The CDR3 is 18 residues long. V gave up 4 bases and J gave up 8 bases; unmatched junction bases: 19.

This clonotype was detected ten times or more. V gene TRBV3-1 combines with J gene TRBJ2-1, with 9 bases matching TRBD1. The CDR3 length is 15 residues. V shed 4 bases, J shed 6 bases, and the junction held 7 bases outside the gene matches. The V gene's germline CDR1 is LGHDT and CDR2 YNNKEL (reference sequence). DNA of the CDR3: TGTGCCAGCAGCCCACCGGGACAGGGCGGCAATGAGCAGTTCTTC. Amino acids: CASSPPGQGGNEQFF.

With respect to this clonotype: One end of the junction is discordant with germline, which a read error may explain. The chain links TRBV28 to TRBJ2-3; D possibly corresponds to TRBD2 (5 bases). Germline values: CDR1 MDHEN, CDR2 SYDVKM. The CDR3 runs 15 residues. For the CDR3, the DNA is TGTGCCAGCAGTTCTTCCCTGGCTAGCACGGATACGCAGTATTTT. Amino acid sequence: CASSSSLASTDTQYF.

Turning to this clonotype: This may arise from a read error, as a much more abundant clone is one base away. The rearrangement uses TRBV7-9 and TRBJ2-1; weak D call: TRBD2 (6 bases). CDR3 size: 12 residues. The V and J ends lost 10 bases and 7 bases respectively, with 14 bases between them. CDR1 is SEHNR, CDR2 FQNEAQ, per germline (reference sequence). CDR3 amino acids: CATPWRGNEQFF. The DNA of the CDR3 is TGTGCCACCCCCTGGCGGGGTAATGAGCAGTTCTTC.

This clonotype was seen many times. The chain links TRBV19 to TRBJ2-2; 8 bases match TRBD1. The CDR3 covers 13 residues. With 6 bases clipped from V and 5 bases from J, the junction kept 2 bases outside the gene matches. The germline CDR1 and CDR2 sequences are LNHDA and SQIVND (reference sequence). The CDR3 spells CASSHRGTGELFF. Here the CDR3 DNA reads TGTGCCAGTAGCCACAGGGGGACCGGGGAGCTGTTTTTT.

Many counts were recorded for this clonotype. The CDR3 spells CASSWGQSSYNEQFF. The CDR3 nucleotides are TGTGCCAGCAGCTGGGGACAGAGCTCCTACAATGAGCAGTTCTTC. This chain joins TRBV5-5 and TRBJ2-1; 7 nucleotides line up with TRBD1. This CDR3 spans 15 amino acids. V shed 3 bases and J 0 bases; nucleotides not matched to a gene: 3. The germline V gene has CDR1 SGHKS and CDR2 YYEKEE (reference sequence).

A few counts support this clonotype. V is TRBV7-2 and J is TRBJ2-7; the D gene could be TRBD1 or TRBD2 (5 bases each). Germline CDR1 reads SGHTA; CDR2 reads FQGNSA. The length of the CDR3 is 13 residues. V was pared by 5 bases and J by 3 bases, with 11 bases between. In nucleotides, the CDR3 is TGTGCCAGCAGCCCCGGGGCTCGCTACGAGCAGTACTTC. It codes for CASSPGARYEQYF.

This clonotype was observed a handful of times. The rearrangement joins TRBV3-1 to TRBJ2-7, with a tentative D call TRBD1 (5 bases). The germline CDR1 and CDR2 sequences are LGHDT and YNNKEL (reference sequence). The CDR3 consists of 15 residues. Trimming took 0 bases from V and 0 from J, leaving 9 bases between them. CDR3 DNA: TGTGCCAGCAGCCAAGATCCAGGGCTCTCCTACGAGCAGTACTTC. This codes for CASSQDPGLSYEQYF.

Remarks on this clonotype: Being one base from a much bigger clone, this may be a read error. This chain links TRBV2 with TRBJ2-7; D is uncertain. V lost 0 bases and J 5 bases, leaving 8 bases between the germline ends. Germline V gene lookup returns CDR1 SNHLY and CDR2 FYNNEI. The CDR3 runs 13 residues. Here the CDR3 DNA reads TGTGCCAGCAGTGAAGCAGGTTCCCACGAGCAGTACTTC. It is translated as CASSEAGSHEQYF.

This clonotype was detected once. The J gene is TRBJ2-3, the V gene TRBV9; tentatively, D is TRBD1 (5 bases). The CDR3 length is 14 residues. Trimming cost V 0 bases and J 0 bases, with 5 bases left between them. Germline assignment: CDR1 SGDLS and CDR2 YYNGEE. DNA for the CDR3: TGTGCCAGCAGCGTAGAGGGGAGCACAGATACGCAGTATTTT. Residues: CASSVEGSTDTQYF.

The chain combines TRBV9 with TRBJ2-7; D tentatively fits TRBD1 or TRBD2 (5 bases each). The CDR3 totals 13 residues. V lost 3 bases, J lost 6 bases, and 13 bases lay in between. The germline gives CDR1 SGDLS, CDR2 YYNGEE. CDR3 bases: TGTGCCAGCAGCGAAGGGACCACCAGCGAGCAGTACTTC. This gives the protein CASSEGTTSEQYF.

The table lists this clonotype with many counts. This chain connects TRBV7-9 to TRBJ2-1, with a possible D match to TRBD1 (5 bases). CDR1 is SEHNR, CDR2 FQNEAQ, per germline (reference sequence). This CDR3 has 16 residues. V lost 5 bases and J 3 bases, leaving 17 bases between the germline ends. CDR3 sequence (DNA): TGTGCCAGCAGCCCGAACCAGGGAACGAACTACAATGAGCAGTTCTTC. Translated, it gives CASSPNQGTNYNEQFF.

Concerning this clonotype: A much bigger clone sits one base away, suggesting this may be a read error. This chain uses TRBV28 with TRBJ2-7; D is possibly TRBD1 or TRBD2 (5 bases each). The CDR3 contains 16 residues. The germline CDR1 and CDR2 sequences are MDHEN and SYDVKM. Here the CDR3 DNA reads TGTGTCAGCAGTCCCCAATGGGGACGCGACTCCTACGAGCAGTACTTC. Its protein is CVSSPQWGRDSYEQYF. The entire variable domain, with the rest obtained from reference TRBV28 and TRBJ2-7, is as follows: DVKVTQSSRYLVKRTGEKVFLECVQDMDHENMFWYRQDPGLGLRLIYFSYDVKMKEKGDIPEGYSVSREKKERFSLILESASTNQTSMYLCVSSPQWGRDSYEQYFGPGTRLTVT.

The CDR3 DNA follows: TGTGCCAGTAGTATTATGGCCGGATGGAATGAGCAGTTCTTC. Protein: CASSIMAGWNEQFF. V and J are TRBV19 and TRBJ2-1, with unresolved D. The CDR3 contains 14 residues. Per germline, CDR1 LNHDA and CDR2 SQIVND (reference sequence). Trimming pared 3 bases from V and 7 bases from J, leaving 13 bases between.

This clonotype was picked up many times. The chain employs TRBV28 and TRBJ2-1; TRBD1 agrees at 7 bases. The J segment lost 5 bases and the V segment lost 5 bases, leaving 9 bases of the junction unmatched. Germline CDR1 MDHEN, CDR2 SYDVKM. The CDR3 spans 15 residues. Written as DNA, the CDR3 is TGTGCCAGCAGTAACAGGGGCCACTGGGACAATGAGCAGTTCTTC. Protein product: CASSNRGHWDNEQFF.

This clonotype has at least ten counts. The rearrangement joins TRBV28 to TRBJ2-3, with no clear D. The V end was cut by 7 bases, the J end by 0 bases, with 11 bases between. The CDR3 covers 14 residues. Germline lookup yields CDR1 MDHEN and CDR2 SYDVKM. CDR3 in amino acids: CASTNSGSTDTQYF. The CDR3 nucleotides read TGTGCCAGCACTAATTCGGGTAGCACAGATACGCAGTATTTT. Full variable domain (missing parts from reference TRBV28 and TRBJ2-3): DVKVTQSSRYLVKRTGEKVFLECVQDMDHENMFWYRQDPGLGLRLIYFSYDVKMKEKGDIPEGYSVSREKKERFSLILESASTNQTSMYLCASTNSGSTDTQYFGPGTRLTVL.

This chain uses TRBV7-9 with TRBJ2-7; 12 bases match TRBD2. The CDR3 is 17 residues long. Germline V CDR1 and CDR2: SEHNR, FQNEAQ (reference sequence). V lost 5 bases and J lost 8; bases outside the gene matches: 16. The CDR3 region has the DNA TGTGCCAGCAGCGGAACCGGGCTCAGGACTAGCGGGACTCAGCAGTACTTC. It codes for CASSGTGLRTSGTQQYF.

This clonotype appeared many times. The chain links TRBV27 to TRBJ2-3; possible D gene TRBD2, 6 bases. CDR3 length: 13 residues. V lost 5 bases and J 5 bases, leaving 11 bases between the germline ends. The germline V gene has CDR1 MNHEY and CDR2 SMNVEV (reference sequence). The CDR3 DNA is TGTGCCAGCAGTCCCGGGAGTCTAGATACGCAGTATTTT. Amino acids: CASSPGSLDTQYF.

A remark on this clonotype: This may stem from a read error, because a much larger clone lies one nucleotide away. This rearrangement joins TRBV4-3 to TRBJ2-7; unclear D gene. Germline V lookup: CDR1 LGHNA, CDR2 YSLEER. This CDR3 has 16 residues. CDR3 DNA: TGCGCCAACAGCCAAGAATTCAGGCCGGTCTTCTACGAGCAGTACTTC. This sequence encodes CANSQEFRPVFYEQYF.

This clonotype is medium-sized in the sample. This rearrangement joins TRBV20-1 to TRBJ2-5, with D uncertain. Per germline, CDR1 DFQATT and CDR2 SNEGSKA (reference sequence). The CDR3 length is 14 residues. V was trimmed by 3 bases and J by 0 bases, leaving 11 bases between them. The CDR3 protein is CSASPPGYQETQYF. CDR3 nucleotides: TGCAGTGCTAGCCCCCCCGGGTACCAAGAGACCCAGTACTTC.

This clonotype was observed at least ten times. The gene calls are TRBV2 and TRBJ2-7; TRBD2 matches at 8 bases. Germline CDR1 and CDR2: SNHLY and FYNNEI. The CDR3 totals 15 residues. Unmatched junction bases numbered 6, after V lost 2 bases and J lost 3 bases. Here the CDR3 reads CASSEWRGAYYEQYF. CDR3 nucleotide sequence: TGTGCCAGCAGTGAATGGCGGGGGGCTTACTACGAGCAGTACTTC.